Shown below are 27 T cell receptor beta chains from a single sample sequenced in a study of blood T cells in healthy people across ages. Sample-barcoded 5' priming and a J-beta primer mix drove a second PCR of 7 to 11 cycles. TCRdb ran MiXCR on the 5' RACE reads and lists one entry per CDR3 protein. This table has about 1.6 million distinct CDR3 sequences, 34% appearing once. Material: blood. The origin of the receptors is a woman aged 25 to 39 in good health.

J is TRBJ2-7 and V is TRBV21-1. TRBV21-1 is an annotated pseudogene. This CDR3 has 15 amino acids. The CDR3 DNA sequence: TGTGCCAGCAGCAAAGCGGAGTCAGGCCTCTACGAGCAGTACTTC. It specifies CASSKAESGLYEQYF.

The chain joins TRBV20-1 to TRBJ2-3, with D hard to call. This CDR3 has 12 amino acids. The germline V gene has CDR1 DFQATT and CDR2 SNEGSKA (reference sequence). Trimming stripped 0 bases from V and 5 bases from J, with 6 bases between. CDR3 sequence (DNA): TGCAGTGCTAGAGATCTTCTAGATACGCAGTATTTT. The encoded protein is CSARDLLDTQYF.

This clonotype was recorded a few times. The chain combines TRBV20-1 with TRBJ1-4, with D possibly TRBD1 on 5 matching bases. V lost 3 bases to trimming and J lost 6 bases, with 14 bases between them. Germline-derived CDR1 and CDR2 are DFQATT and SNEGSKA (reference sequence). This CDR3 spans 14 amino acids. The CDR3 here is CSARSQEDDEKLFF. Here the CDR3 DNA reads TGCAGTGCTAGGTCACAGGAAGACGATGAAAAACTGTTTTTT.

J is TRBJ1-2 and V is TRBV6-5; no definite D call. CDR3 length equals 15 residues. From germline, CDR1 is MNHEY and CDR2 SVGAGI. V lost 3 bases, J lost 6 bases, and 17 bases lay in between. CDR3: CASSYRSAIRDGYTF. DNA for the CDR3: TGTGCCAGCAGTTATCGGTCCGCGATTAGGGATGGCTACACCTTC.

This chain connects TRBV10-3 to TRBJ2-3; D is unresolved. With 3 bases removed from V and 1 base from J, the gap between germline ends came to 5 bases. The CDR3 consists of 13 residues. Germline values: CDR1 ENHRY, CDR2 SYGVKD. CDR3 sequence reads: CAISEDGTDTQYF. The DNA of the CDR3 is TGTGCCATCAGTGAAGACGGCACAGATACGCAGTATTTT.

The chain employs TRBV4-2 and TRBJ2-5; 13 positions match TRBD2. Near its end, the DNA agrees better with TRBJ2-7, so the J call may be wrong. Germline V gene lookup returns CDR1 LGHNA and CDR2 YNFKEQ. CDR3 length equals 16 residues. DNA for the CDR3: TGTGCCAGCAGCGACGGGGGACTAGCGGGGATCTACGAGCAGTACTTC. Translation gives CASSDGGLAGIYEQYF.

The chain carries TRBV7-6 and TRBJ2-1, with 9 bases lining up with TRBD2. The CDR3 loop spans 16 amino acids. CDR1 is SGHVS, CDR2 FNYEAQ, per germline. With V trimmed by 4 bases and J by 7 bases, 11 bases remained unmatched. The CDR3 nucleotides read TGTGCCAGCAGCTCAATACTGGGCGGGGGGGCGAATGAGCAGTTCTTC. Translated: CASSSILGGGANEQFF.

This clonotype came up many times. The J gene is TRBJ2-3, the V gene TRBV10-3, with D uncertain. Looked up from germline, CDR1 is ENHRY and CDR2 is SYGVKD. The CDR3 is made up of 11 amino acids. Trimming stripped 2 bases from V and 10 bases from J, with 7 bases between. CDR3 DNA sequence: TGTGCCATCAGTGAGAGTGTAGCGCAGTATTTT. Its translation: CAISESVAQYF.

This clonotype was picked up a small number of times. An end of the junction does not agree with germline; a read error may underlie this. V usage is TRBV7-7 and J usage is TRBJ2-5, with 8 positions matching TRBD2. CDR3 size: 16 residues. Per the germline V gene, CDR1 is SSHAT and CDR2 is FNYEAQ (reference sequence). The CDR3 DNA sequence: TGTGCCAGCAGCCCAGGGAGCGCTAGCGGGCTTGAGACTCAGTACTTC. Its protein product is CASSPGSASGLETQYF.

V gene TRBV12-3 or TRBV12-4 combines with J gene TRBJ1-2; TRBD1 matches 7 bases. The CDR3 runs 15 residues. The V segment lost 6 bases and the J segment 4 bases; nucleotides outside the gene matches: 11. The CDR3 bases are TGTGCCAGCAGCCAGGCCGGGACAGTTCCCTATGGCTACACCTTC. Translation gives CASSQAGTVPYGYTF.

This clonotype occurred a few times. The chain joins TRBV7-8 to TRBJ2-7; TRBD2 aligns across 8 bases. CDR1 and CDR2 (germline): SGHVS, FQNEAQ. With V trimmed by 2 bases and J by 4 bases, 10 bases remained unmatched. The CDR3 has 16 amino acids. CDR3 DNA sequence: TGTGCCAGCAGCTTATCTTTAGCGGGGTTCTTGTACGAGCAGTACTTC. As protein: CASSLSLAGFLYEQYF. Complete variable domain (other parts from reference TRBV7-8 and TRBJ2-7): GAGVSQSPRYKVAKRGQDVALRCDPISGHVSLFWYQQALGQGPEFLTYFQNEAQLDKSGLPSDRFFAERPEGSVSTLKIQRTQQEDSAVYLCASSLSLAGFLYEQYFGPGTRLTVT.

The J gene is TRBJ2-1, the V gene TRBV15, with 8 positions matching TRBD1. The CDR3 is made up of 15 amino acids. J gave up 5 bases and V 2 bases, and 5 bases lay outside the gene matches. Looked up from germline, CDR1 is LNHNV and CDR2 is YYDKDF (reference sequence). CDR3 bases: TGTGCCACCAGCAGATCTTGGACAGGGAACAATGAGCAGTTCTTC. It encodes CATSRSWTGNNEQFF.

In DNA, the CDR3 is TGCAGCGTTGAGGTCCAGGCTCGTGGATATGGCTACACCTTC. It translates to CSVEVQARGYGYTF. This chain uses TRBV29-1 with TRBJ1-2; no reliable D call. CDR3 length equals 14 residues. Per germline, CDR1 SQVTM and CDR2 ANQGSEA. V was clipped by 3 bases and J by 5 bases, with 16 bases between them.

This rearrangement joins TRBV6-1 to TRBJ2-1, with D maybe TRBD1 (6 bases). The CDR3 consists of 13 residues. Germline V CDR1 and CDR2: MNHNS, SASEGT. The V end lost 8 bases, the J end lost 6 bases, and 14 bases lay between the germline ends. Here the CDR3 reads CASGGLTGNEQFF. CDR3 DNA: TGTGCCAGCGGCGGTCTGACAGGCAATGAGCAGTTCTTC.

V and J are TRBV4-1 and TRBJ2-5; tentatively, D is TRBD2 (5 bases). Trimming stripped 6 bases from V and 0 bases from J, with 20 bases between. CDR3 length: 17 amino acids. Germline V gene lookup returns CDR1 MGHRA and CDR2 YSYEKL. This chain's CDR3 is CASSPRRATGNQETQYF. For the CDR3, the DNA is TGCGCCAGCAGTCCAAGGAGAGCCACGGGAAACCAAGAGACCCAGTACTTC.

The table lists this clonotype with a few counts. The J gene is TRBJ2-5, the V gene TRBV7-6, with 11 bases matching TRBD1. The germline gives CDR1 SGHVS, CDR2 FNYEAQ. This CDR3 spans 16 amino acids. The J segment lost 4 bases and the V segment lost 5 bases, leaving 9 bases of the junction unmatched. This CDR3 reads CASSERGGQGGETQYF. As DNA, the CDR3 is TGTGCCAGCAGCGAAAGAGGGGGACAGGGGGGAGAGACCCAGTACTTC. Full variable domain (missing parts from reference TRBV7-6 and TRBJ2-5): GAGVSQSPRYKVTKRGQDVALRCDPISGHVSLYWYRQALGQGPEFLTYFNYEAQQDKSGLPNDRFSAERPEGSISTLTIQRTEQRDSAMYRCASSERGGQGGETQYFGPGTRLLVL.

This rearrangement joins TRBV6-1 to TRBJ2-3; D is possibly TRBD1 or TRBD2 (5 bases each). CDR1 is MNHNS, CDR2 SASEGT, per germline. The CDR3 spans 16 residues. Trimming stripped 4 bases from V and 2 bases from J, with 16 bases between. The CDR3 DNA is TGTGCCAGCAGTGTCCAACCGGGACCAAACACAGATACGCAGTATTTT. It specifies CASSVQPGPNTDTQYF.

With respect to this clonotype: This may be a read error: a much more frequent sequence differs by one nucleotide. V and J are TRBV20-1 and TRBJ2-5; 10 positions agree with TRBD2. There are 15 residues in the CDR3. The J segment lost 11 bases and the V segment lost 3 bases, leaving 15 bases of the junction unmatched. CDR1 is DFQATT, CDR2 SNEGSKA, per germline (reference sequence). CDR3 nucleotide sequence: TGCAGTGCTAGTCCTACTAGCGGGGACTACAATGAGCAGTACTTC. As protein: CSASPTSGDYNEQYF.

The chain has TRBV27 and TRBJ2-1, with TRBD2 matching 11 bases. The J call may be mistaken, given a closer DNA end match to TRBJ2-7. CDR1 and CDR2 (germline): MNHEY, SMNVEV (reference sequence). The CDR3 is 15 residues long. CDR3 amino acids: CASSGGTSGYNEQYF. DNA for the CDR3: TGTGCCAGCAGTGGTGGGACTAGCGGTTACAATGAGCAGTACTTC.

V gene TRBV13 combines with J gene TRBJ2-5, with 9 bases that match TRBD1. Trimming removed 6 bases from V and 5 bases from J; junction bases left unmatched: 13. The CDR3 has 16 amino acids. The germline CDR1 and CDR2 sequences are PRHDT and FYEKMQ (reference sequence). As DNA, the CDR3 is TGTGCCAGCAGTTTCACACGGGACAGGGCGGAGGAGACCCAGTACTTC. This gives the protein CASSFTRDRAEETQYF. Variable domain in full (rest from reference TRBV13 and TRBJ2-5): AAGVIQSPRHLIKEKRETATLKCYPIPRHDTVYWYQQGPGQDPQFLISFYEKMQSDKGSIPDRFSAQQFSDYHSELNMSSLELGDSALYFCASSFTRDRAEETQYFGPGTRLLVL.

V and J are TRBV9 and TRBJ2-1; possible D gene TRBD2, 6 bases. The CDR3 is 14 residues long. Trimming removed 2 bases from V and 5 bases from J, with 11 bases in between. Germline V gene data show CDR1 as SGDLS and CDR2 as YYNGEE. In DNA form, the CDR3 reads TGTGCCAGCAGCGTCGGTAGCGGACACAATGAGCAGTTCTTC. Amino acids: CASSVGSGHNEQFF.

With respect to this clonotype: A much more abundant neighbour one base away suggests this may be a read error. This chain uses TRBV4-1 with TRBJ1-4; D not resolved. CDR1 and CDR2 (germline): MGHRA, YSYEKL. This CDR3 comprises 14 residues. CDR3 sequence: CASSQAWANEELFF. The CDR3 coding sequence is TGCGCCAGCAGCCAAGCATGGGCGAATGAAGAACTGTTTTTT.

This clonotype was seen only a few times. The chain employs TRBV14 and TRBJ2-4; D gene uncertain. Germline V gene data show CDR1 as SGHDN and CDR2 as FVKESK. V dropped 2 bases and J dropped 8 bases, with 7 bases sitting between them. There are 12 residues in the CDR3. The CDR3: CASSQSPDIQYF. The CDR3 DNA sequence: TGTGCCAGCAGCCAATCCCCCGACATTCAGTACTTC.

Points on this clonotype: This may be a read error, as it is one base from a much larger clone. This chain connects TRBV9 to TRBJ2-1, with D possibly being TRBD1 or TRBD2 (5 bases each). V dropped 3 bases and J dropped 8 bases, with 12 bases sitting between them. The CDR3 runs 13 residues. Looked up from germline, CDR1 is SGDLS and CDR2 is YYNGEE. The CDR3 DNA reads as TGTGCCAGCAGCGCCGGGACGTACGATGAGCAGTTCTTC. Protein: CASSAGTYDEQFF.

V gene TRBV10-3 combines with J gene TRBJ1-1; TRBD1 matches at 7 bases. The CDR3 sequence is 20 residues long. After removal of 4 bases from V and 1 base from J, the junction contained 21 bases not matched to a gene. CDR1 is ENHRY and CDR2 is SYGVKD in the germline V gene. The CDR3 DNA reads TGTGCCATCAGTGGTTTCGGCCCGGGAGTTGGCAGGGGGAGGAACACTGAAGCTTTCTTT. It yields the protein CAISGFGPGVGRGRNTEAFF.

The gene calls are TRBV7-9 and TRBJ2-2; tentatively, D is TRBD2 (6 bases). Germline assignment: CDR1 SEHNR and CDR2 FQNEAQ (reference sequence). This CDR3 is built from 17 residues. With 5 bases removed from V and 5 bases from J, the gap between germline ends came to 21 bases. The CDR3 sequence is CASSPPRDVRGTGELFF. CDR3 DNA sequence: TGTGCCAGCAGCCCCCCGCGGGATGTGAGGGGAACCGGGGAGCTGTTTTTT.

This chain links TRBV10-2 with TRBJ1-2; a weak D match, TRBD1 (6 bases). Trimming took 4 bases from V and 7 from J, leaving 13 bases between them. The CDR3 totals 13 residues. Per germline, CDR1 WSHSY and CDR2 SAAADI. Here the CDR3 reads CASSVDSSRGYTF. The CDR3 nucleotides are TGCGCCAGCAGTGTGGACAGTTCTCGTGGCTACACCTTC.